The clone carrying this T cell receptor (delta chain) was seen a handful of times. Its antigen is unknown. This specimen comes from a study of gamma delta lymphoproliferative disorders and STAT genes. Overall study context: Gamma-chain libraries were built from at least 50 ng of genomic DNA with the LymphoTrack Dx TCRG Assay.

Study findings and constraints: In whole-repertoire clustering, gamma separated patients from controls, unlike delta.

Genomic DNA from isolated PBMCs served as the sequencing template. The control group comprised age- and sex-matched healthy adult blood donors. TCRdb reran clone calling via CATT on the multiplex PCR reads. The sample yields some 1,700 delta-chain clones, about 3% seen once. The sequence came from a human donor in good health. The sample comprised blood.

CDR3 nucleotides: TGTGCCTCCCTATGGGTCACTGGGGGTCCCACTCTCAGGGACACCCGACAGATGTTTTTC. It translates to CASLWVTGGPTLRDTRQMFF. The called J gene is TRDJ3, whereas the V gene has no call; the table names TRDD3, a call not compared with the DNA. CDR3 length equals 20 residues.